This T cell receptor (beta chain) was found in a study of T cell responses to AZD1222 COVID-19 vaccine. Across the whole study: Doses given second, at about 4 or about 12 weeks, were pooled.

The study, taken as a whole, reports: Donors in the cohort were predominantly white British and more often female, and clonal diversity was possibly underestimated. Spike regions recognized by vaccine-associated CD4 TCRs spanned the protein, led by 160-218 and 743-854.

Germline CDR1 reads SGHTS; CDR2 reads YDEGEE. The CDR3 loop spans 17 amino acids. Trimming at V came to 4 bases and at J to 2 bases, leaving 9 bases not matched to a gene. Comment on this clone: Antigen unknown.

The data were produced by immunoSEQ multiplex PCR, yet TCRdb's version contains in-frame clones alone and is incomplete. This table has around 110,000 clones, 85% to 95% appearing once. The clonotype originates from an adult in good health. The sample consisted of peripheral blood, taken on day 0 of AZD1222 vaccination. V gene TRBV5-8 combines with J gene TRBJ2-7, with 13 nucleotides matching TRBD2. The CDR3 region is CASSRLGTSGAPYEQYF. In DNA form, the CDR3 reads TGTGCCAGCAGCCGACTGGGGACTAGCGGGGCCCCCTACGAGCAGTACTTC.